These T cell receptor beta chains were read from a single sample in a study of T-cell memory formation after mild COVID-19. TCRdb called the 5' RACE reads again in MiXCR, with one record for every CDR3 protein. The sample includes about 110,000 distinct CDR3 sequences, 20% to 25% of them seen just once. The material sequenced was PBMCs or a T cell subset sorted from them (not recorded which). These receptor sequences come from a man between 18 and 35 years old who had mild COVID-19 (a few samples of this study predate the infection). Cell type and time point are not known. CDR3s include the opening cysteine and the closing phenylalanine or tryptophan. The D gene is left open where the match is weak. Clone sizes are given selectively: once, few, many, or a class where the clone is expanded.

d_gene,j_gene,abundance,len,v_gene,CDR3nt,CDR3aa
TRBD1,TRBJ1-1,NA,14,TRBV7-2,TGTGCCAGCAGCTTAGAGGGGGCCGCCACTGAAGCTTTCTTT,CASSLEGAATEAFF
NA,TRBJ2-5,NA,14,TRBV4-2,TGTGCCAGCAGCCAAGTGGCGGAGGGAGAGACCCAGTACTTC,CASSQVAEGETQYF
TRBD1,TRBJ2-3,NA,17,TRBV3-1,TGTGCCAGCAGCCAAGTATCGGGACAGGACGAAGGGGATACGCAGTATTTT,CASSQVSGQDEGDTQYF
NA,TRBJ2-6,NA,15,TRBV4-3,TGCGCCAGCAGTGAAGGCTCTTCTGGGGCCAACGTCCTGACTTTC,CASSEGSSGANVLTF
TRBD1,TRBJ2-2,NA,16,TRBV5-1,TGCGCCAGCAGCCTGCAAGGGGGCTGGCACACCGGGGAGCTGTTTTTT,CASSLQGGWHTGELFF
NA,TRBJ1-1,NA,14,TRBV2,TGTGCCAGCAGTGATTTGGAGGGGAACACTGAAGCTTTCTTT,CASSDLEGNTEAFF
NA,TRBJ2-5,NA,11,TRBV7-9,TGTGCCAGCTTTGACGGGGAGACCCAGTACTTC,CASFDGETQYF
NA,TRBJ2-2,few,15,TRBV19,TGTGCCAGTAGTCCCAGGCAGGGCGGCACCGGGGAGCTGTTTTTT,CASSPRQGGTGELFF
NA,TRBJ1-1,NA,17,TRBV12-3/TRBV12-4,TGTGCCAGCAGTTTAGCCTGGGCCAGCCGGATGAACACTGAAGCTTTCTTT,CASSLAWASRMNTEAFF
NA,TRBJ1-1,once,14,TRBV4-1,TGCGCCAGCAGCCAAGATCCGGGGGATACTGAAGCTTTCTTT,CASSQDPGDTEAFF
TRBD2,TRBJ2-5,few,17,TRBV7-3,TGTGCCAGCAGCTTATACCCCGGCGGGGGGGCCCAAGAGACCCAGTACTTC,CASSLYPGGGAQETQYF
NA,TRBJ2-7,NA,12,TRBV4-1,TGCGCCAGCAGCCAGCAGGGCTACGAGCAGTACTTC,CASSQQGYEQYF
TRBD1,TRBJ2-4,few,14,TRBV19,TGTGCCAGTAGTATCGGGACAGGCAAAAACATTCAGTACTTC,CASSIGTGKNIQYF
TRBD2,TRBJ2-2,NA,16,TRBV9,TGTGCCAGCAGCGGAACTAGCGGGGGAAACACCGGGGAGCTGTTTTTT,CASSGTSGGNTGELFF
TRBD2,TRBJ2-1,few,15,TRBV7-7,TGTGCCAGCAGCTCCCGGGAGGGGGCCTACAATGAGCAGTTCTTC,CASSSREGAYNEQFF
NA,TRBJ1-3,NA,14,TRBV7-2,TGTGCCAGCAGCTTAACGAGCTCTGGAAACACCATATATTTT,CASSLTSSGNTIYF
NA,TRBJ2-1,NA,15,TRBV10-3,TGTGCCATCAGTGAGTCGATGACTACTTTGAATGAGCAGTTCTTC,CAISESMTTLNEQFF
NA,TRBJ2-5,NA,13,TRBV20-1,TGCAGTGCTAGCTGGGGGCTAATCGAGACCCAGTACTTC,CSASWGLIETQYF
TRBD1,TRBJ2-7,few,13,TRBV27,TGTGCCAGCAGTTCGACAGGGCCCTACGAGCAGTACTTC,CASSSTGPYEQYF
NA,TRBJ1-6,few,14,TRBV7-9,TGTGCCAGCAGCTTCCCAGGGGCACGGTCACCCCTCCACTTT,CASSFPGARSPLHF
TRBD2,TRBJ2-1,once,15,TRBV7-3,TGTGCCAGCAGCACCGGACTAGCGGGAAGCAATGAGCAGTTCTTC,CASSTGLAGSNEQFF
NA,TRBJ1-6,NA,14,TRBV10-3,TGTGCCATCAGTGAGTCTTCGAGAAATTCACCCCTCCACTTT,CAISESSRNSPLHF
NA,TRBJ2-5,few,13,TRBV12-3/TRBV12-4,TGTGCCAGCAGTTTATTTTTGAGAGAGACCCAGTACTTC,CASSLFLRETQYF
NA,TRBJ2-7,NA,13,TRBV6-5,TGTGCCAGCAGTTATGTTGTCACGGGCGAGCAGTACTTC,CASSYVVTGEQYF
NA,TRBJ1-3,NA,14,TRBV15,TGTGCCACCAGCAGAGACAGGGCCGGAAACACCATATATTTT,CATSRDRAGNTIYF
NA,TRBJ2-7,NA,15,TRBV5-6,TGTGCCAGCAGCTTGGACTTCCGTACTCCCTACGAGCAGTACTTC,CASSLDFRTPYEQYF
NA,TRBJ2-1,NA,12,TRBV5-1,TGCGCCACCAGAGACAGGTACAATGAGCAGTTCTTC,CATRDRYNEQFF
NA,TRBJ2-7,NA,12,TRBV6-2/TRBV6-3,TGTGCCAGCAGTTACTGGGAAAACGAGCAGTACTTC,CASSYWENEQYF
NA,TRBJ1-1,NA,13,TRBV28,TGTGCCAGCAGTACCTGGGAGAACACTGAAGCTTTCTTT,CASSTWENTEAFF
TRBD2,TRBJ2-1,NA,18,TRBV2,TGTGCCAGCAGTGAAGCGGGAGTAGCGGGGGAGACCTACAATGAGCAGTTCTTC,CASSEAGVAGETYNEQFF
NA,TRBJ2-1,few,12,TRBV6-5,TGTGCCAGCAGTTACTTGGGCTATGAGCAGTTCTTC,CASSYLGYEQFF
TRBD2,TRBJ2-1,many,15,TRBV7-6,TGTGCCAGCAGCCAGGGACTAGCGGGGGGTACTGAGCAGTTCTTC,CASSQGLAGGTEQFF
NA,TRBJ2-4,few,18,TRBV4-1,TGCGCCAGCAGCCAAGATATGGGTTCGGGTCTGCCCAAAAACATTCAGTACTTC,CASSQDMGSGLPKNIQYF
NA,TRBJ2-3,NA,13,TRBV7-2,TGTGCCAGCAGCTTCCAATGGACAGATACGCAGTATTTT,CASSFQWTDTQYF
NA,TRBJ2-7,NA,14,TRBV6-2/TRBV6-3,TGTGCCAGCGGTGGACGAGTAGAAACCTACGAGCAGTACTTC,CASGGRVETYEQYF
NA,TRBJ2-2,NA,11,TRBV19,TGTGCCAGTATGGTTCCCGGGGAGCTGTTTTTT,CASMVPGELFF
NA,TRBJ2-7,NA,14,TRBV7-6,TGTGCCAGCAGCTTAGGTGCAGGGAACTACGAGCAGTACTTC,CASSLGAGNYEQYF
NA,TRBJ2-1,NA,16,TRBV6-2/TRBV6-3,TGTGCCAGCAGTGAATATAGCGGTAGCTCCTACAATGAGCAGTTCTTC,CASSEYSGSSYNEQFF
NA,TRBJ2-2,few,17,TRBV4-1,TGCGCCAGCAGCCAAGATTTGGGGGGCGCTTCTACCGGGGAGCTGTTTTTT,CASSQDLGGASTGELFF
NA,TRBJ2-5,NA,13,TRBV19,TGTGCCAGTAGTATGAGGAGCGAGGAGACCCAGTACTTC,CASSMRSEETQYF
NA,TRBJ2-2,few,16,TRBV10-2,TGCGCCAGCAGTGAGCGGGCTGGTCCCTGGGCCGGGGAGCTGTTTTTT,CASSERAGPWAGELFF
NA,TRBJ1-5,few,14,TRBV24-1,TGTGCCACCAGTGCCGGGGGATGGGATCAGCCCCAGCATTTT,CATSAGGWDQPQHF
NA,TRBJ2-5,few,13,TRBV15,TGTGCCACCAGCAGGCCGACCGGGGCTACCCAGTACTTC,CATSRPTGATQYF
TRBD2,TRBJ2-7,NA,15,TRBV9,TGTGCCAGCAGCGTAGACACCGGGGGGTCCTACGAGCAGTACTTC,CASSVDTGGSYEQYF
NA,TRBJ2-3,NA,14,TRBV4-1,TGCGCCAGCAGCCAAGATAGTAGCGCAGATACGCAGTATTTT,CASSQDSSADTQYF
TRBD1,TRBJ2-1,few,15,TRBV4-3,TGCGCCAGCAGCGCAACCCAGGGGGACTACAATGAGCAGTTCTTC,CASSATQGDYNEQFF
TRBD2,TRBJ2-1,NA,14,TRBV30,TGTGCCTGGAAACATGCAGCGGGAGTAGCTGAGCAGTTCTTC,CAWKHAAGVAEQFF
NA,TRBJ1-5,NA,15,TRBV4-3,TGCGCCAGCAGCCAAGAACTCGGAGGCAATCAGCCCCAGCATTTT,CASSQELGGNQPQHF
TRBD2,TRBJ2-2,NA,16,TRBV15,TGTGCCACCAGCAGAGCAGGAGGTAGCGGGACCGGGGAGCTGTTTTTT,CATSRAGGSGTGELFF